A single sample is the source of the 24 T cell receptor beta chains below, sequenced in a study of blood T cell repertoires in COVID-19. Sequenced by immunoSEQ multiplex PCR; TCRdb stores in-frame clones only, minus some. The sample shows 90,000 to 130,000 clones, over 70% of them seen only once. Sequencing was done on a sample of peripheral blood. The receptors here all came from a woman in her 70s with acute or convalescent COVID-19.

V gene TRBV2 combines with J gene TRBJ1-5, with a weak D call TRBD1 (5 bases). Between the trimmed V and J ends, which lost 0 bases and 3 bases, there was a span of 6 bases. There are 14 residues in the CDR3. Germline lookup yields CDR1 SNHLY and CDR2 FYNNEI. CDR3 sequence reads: CASSEAGVNQPQHF. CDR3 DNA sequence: TGTGCCAGCAGTGAAGCAGGGGTCAATCAGCCCCAGCATTTT.

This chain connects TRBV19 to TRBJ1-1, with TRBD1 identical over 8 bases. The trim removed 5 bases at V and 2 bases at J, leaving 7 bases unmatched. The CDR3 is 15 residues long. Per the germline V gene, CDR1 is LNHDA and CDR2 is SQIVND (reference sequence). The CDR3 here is CASSDPGQVNTEAFF. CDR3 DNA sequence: TGTGCCAGTAGTGACCCGGGACAGGTCAACACTGAAGCTTTCTTT.

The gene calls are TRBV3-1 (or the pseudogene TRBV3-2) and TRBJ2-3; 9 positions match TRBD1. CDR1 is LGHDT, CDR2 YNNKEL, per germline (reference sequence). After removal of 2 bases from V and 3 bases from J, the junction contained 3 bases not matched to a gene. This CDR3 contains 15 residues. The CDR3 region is CASSQPGQGTDTQYF. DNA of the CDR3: TGTGCCAGCAGCCAACCGGGACAGGGTACAGATACGCAGTATTTT.

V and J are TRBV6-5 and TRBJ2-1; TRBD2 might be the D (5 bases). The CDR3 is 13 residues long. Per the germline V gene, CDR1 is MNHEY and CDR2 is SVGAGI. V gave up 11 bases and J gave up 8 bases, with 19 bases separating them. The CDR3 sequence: CALRPSGGDEQFF. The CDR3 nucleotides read TGTGCCCTTAGACCGAGCGGAGGCGATGAGCAGTTCTTC.

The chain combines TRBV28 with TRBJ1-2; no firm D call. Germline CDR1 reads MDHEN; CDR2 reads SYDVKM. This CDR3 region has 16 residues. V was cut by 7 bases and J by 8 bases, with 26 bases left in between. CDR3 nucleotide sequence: TGTGCCAGCACCACCGCCGGTATTAGGGAGGCTGAAGGCTACACCTTC. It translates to CASTTAGIREAEGYTF.

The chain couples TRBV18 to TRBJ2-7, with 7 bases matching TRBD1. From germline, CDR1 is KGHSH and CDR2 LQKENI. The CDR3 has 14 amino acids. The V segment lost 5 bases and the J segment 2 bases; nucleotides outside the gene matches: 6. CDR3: CASSARDSAYEQYF. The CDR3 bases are TGTGCCAGCTCAGCCCGGGACAGCGCCTACGAGCAGTACTTC. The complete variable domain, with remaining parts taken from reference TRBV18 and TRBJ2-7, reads NAGVMQNPRHLVRRRGQEARLRCSPMKGHSHVYWYRQLPEEGLKFMVYLQKENIIDESGMPKERFSAEFPKEGPSILRIQQVVRGDSAAYFCASSARDSAYEQYFGPGTRLTVT.

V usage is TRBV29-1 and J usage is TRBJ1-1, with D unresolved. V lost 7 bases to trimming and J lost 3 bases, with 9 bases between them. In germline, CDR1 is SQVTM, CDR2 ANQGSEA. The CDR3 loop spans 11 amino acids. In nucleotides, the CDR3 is TGCAGCGGGGTAGAGGACACTGAAGCTTTCTTT. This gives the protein CSGVEDTEAFF.

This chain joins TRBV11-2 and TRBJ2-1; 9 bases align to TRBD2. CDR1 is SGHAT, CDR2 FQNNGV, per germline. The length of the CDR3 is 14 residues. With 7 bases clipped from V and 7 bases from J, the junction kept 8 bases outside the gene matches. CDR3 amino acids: CASTGGLAGNEQFF. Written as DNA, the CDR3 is TGTGCCAGCACGGGGGGACTAGCCGGAAATGAGCAGTTCTTC.

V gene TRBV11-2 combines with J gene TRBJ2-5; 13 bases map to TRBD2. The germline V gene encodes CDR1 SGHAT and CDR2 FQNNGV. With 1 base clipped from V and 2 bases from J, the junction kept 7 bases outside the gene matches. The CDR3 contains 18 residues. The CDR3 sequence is CASSLVLTSGGGQETQYF. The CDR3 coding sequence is TGTGCCAGCAGCTTAGTTTTAACTAGCGGGGGGGGACAAGAGACCCAGTACTTC.

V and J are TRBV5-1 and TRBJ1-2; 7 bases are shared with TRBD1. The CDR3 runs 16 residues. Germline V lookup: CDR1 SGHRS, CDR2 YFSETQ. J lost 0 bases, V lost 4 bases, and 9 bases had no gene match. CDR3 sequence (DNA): TGCGCCAGCAGCCCCTCGACAGGGCATCCTAACTATGGCTACACCTTC. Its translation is CASSPSTGHPNYGYTF.

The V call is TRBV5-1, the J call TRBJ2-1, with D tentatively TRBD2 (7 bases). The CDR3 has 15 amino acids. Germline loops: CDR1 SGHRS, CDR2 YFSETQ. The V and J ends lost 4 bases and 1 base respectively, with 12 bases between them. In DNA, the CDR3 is TGCGCCAGCAGCCACGAGGGGGGGTCCTACAATGAGCAGTTCTTC. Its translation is CASSHEGGSYNEQFF.

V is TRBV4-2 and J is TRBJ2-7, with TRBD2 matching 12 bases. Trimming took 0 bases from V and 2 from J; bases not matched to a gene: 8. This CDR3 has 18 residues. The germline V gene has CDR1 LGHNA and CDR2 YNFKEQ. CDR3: CASSQDPLAGGDAYEQYF. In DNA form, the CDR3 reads TGTGCCAGCAGCCAAGATCCTCTAGCGGGAGGGGACGCCTACGAGCAGTACTTC.

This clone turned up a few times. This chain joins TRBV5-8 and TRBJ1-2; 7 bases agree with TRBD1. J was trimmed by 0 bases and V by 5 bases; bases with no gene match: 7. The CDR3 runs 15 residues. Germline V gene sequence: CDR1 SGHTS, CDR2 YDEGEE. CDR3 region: CASRTGQPSNYGYTF. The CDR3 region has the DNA TGTGCCAGCAGGACGGGACAGCCCTCTAACTATGGCTACACCTTC.

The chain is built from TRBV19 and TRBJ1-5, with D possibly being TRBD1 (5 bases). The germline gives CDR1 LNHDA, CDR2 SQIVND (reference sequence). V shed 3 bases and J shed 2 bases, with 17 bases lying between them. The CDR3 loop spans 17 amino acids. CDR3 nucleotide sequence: TGTGCCAGTAGTATCAGGCAGGGCGGTGGGGGCAATCAGCCCCAGCATTTT. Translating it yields CASSIRQGGGGNQPQHF.

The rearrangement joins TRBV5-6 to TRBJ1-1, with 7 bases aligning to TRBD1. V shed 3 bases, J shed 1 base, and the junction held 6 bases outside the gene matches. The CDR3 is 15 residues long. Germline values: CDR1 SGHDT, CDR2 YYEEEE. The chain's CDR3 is CASSYLGTENTEAFF. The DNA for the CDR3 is TGTGCCAGCAGCTACTTGGGGACAGAGAACACTGAAGCTTTCTTT.

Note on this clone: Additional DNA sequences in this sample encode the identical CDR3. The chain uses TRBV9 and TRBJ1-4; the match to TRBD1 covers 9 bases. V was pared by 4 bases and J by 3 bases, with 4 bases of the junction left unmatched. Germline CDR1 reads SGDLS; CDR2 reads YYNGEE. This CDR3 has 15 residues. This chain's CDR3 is CASSPRTGANEKLFF. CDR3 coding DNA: TGTGCCAGCAGCCCTCGGACAGGGGCTAATGAAAAACTGTTTTTT.

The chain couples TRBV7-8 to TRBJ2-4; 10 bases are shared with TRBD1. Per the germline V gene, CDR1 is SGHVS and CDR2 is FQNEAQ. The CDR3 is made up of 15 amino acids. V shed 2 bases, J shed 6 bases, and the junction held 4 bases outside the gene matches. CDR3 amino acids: CASSLRGQGGNIQYF. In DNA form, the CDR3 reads TGTGCCAGCAGCTTACGTGGACAGGGGGGAAACATTCAGTACTTC.

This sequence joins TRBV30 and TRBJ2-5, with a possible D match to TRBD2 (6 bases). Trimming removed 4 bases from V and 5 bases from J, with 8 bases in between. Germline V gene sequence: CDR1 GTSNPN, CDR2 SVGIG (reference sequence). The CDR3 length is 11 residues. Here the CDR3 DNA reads TGTGCCTGGAAGCGGGTCGAGACCCAGTACTTC. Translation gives CAWKRVETQYF.

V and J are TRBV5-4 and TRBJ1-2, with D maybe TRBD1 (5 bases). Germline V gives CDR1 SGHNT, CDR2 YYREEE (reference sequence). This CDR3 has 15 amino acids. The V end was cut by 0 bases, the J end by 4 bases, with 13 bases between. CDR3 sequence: CASSLGGQGGYGYTF. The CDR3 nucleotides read TGTGCCAGCAGCTTGGGGGGCCAGGGAGGCTATGGCTACACCTTC.

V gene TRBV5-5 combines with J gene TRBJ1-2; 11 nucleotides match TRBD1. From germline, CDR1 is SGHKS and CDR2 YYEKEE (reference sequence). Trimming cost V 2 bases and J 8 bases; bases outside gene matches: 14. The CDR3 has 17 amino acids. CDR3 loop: CASSFYSGTGGSAGYTF. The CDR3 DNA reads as TGTGCCAGCAGCTTTTATTCCGGGACAGGGGGATCCGCCGGCTACACCTTC.

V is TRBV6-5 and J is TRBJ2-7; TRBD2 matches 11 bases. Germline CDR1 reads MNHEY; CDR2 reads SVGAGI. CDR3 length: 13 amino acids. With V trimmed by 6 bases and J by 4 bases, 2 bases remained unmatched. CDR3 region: CASRTSGEYEQYF. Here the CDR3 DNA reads TGTGCCAGCAGGACTAGCGGGGAGTACGAGCAGTACTTC.

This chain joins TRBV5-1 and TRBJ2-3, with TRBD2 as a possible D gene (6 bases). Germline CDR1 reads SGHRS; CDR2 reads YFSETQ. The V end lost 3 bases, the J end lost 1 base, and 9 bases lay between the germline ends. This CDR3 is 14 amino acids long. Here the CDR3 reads CASSWGTRTDTQYF. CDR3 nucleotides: TGCGCCAGCAGCTGGGGGACTCGCACAGATACGCAGTATTTT.

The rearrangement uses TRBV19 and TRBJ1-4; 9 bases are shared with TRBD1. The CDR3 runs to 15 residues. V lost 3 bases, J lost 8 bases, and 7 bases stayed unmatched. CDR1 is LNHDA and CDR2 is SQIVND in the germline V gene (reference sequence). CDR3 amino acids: CASSIGTGRGEKLFF. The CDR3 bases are TGTGCCAGTAGTATTGGGACAGGGAGAGGAGAAAAACTGTTTTTT. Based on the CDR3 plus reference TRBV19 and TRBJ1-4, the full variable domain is DGGITQSPKYLFRKEGQNVTLSCEQNLNHDAMYWYRQDPGQGLRLIYYSQIVNDFQKGDIAEGYSVSREKKESFPLTVTSAQKNPTAFYLCASSIGTGRGEKLFFGSGTQLSVL.

CDR3 sequence: CASSVSGTASEQYF. As DNA, the CDR3 is TGTGCCAGCAGCGTTTCCGGGACAGCAAGCGAGCAGTACTTC. The chain carries TRBV2 and TRBJ2-7, with 7 bases that match TRBD1. The CDR3 is 14 residues long. The germline CDR1 and CDR2 sequences are SNHLY and FYNNEI. J gave up 6 bases and V 6 bases, and 11 bases lay outside the gene matches. Combining the CDR3 with reference TRBV2 and TRBJ2-7 gives the whole variable domain EPEVTQTPSHQVTQMGQEVILRCVPISNHLYFYWYRQILGQKVEFLVSFYNNEISEKSEIFDDQFSVERPDGSNFTLKIRSTKLEDSAMYFCASSVSGTASEQYFGPGTRLTVT.